These 2 T cell receptor beta chains share one sample of origin, sequenced in a study of blood T cell repertoires in COVID-19. Only in-frame clones appear in the TCRdb table, and some are missing; sequencing was by immunoSEQ multiplex PCR. The table has fewer than 300,000 clones, roughly nine tenths seen once; the top ten hold around 2%. Specimen: peripheral blood. The receptors originated from a woman between 25 and 40 years old with COVID-19, enrolled during active disease.

This clone showed up just once. The CDR3 loop is CASTIQGIGNQPQHF. The CDR3 DNA sequence: TGTGCCAGCACCATACAGGGTATCGGCAATCAGCCCCAGCATTTT. The chain recombines TRBV27 with TRBJ1-5; D is possibly TRBD1 (6 bases). There are 15 residues in the CDR3. V was trimmed by 7 bases and J by 2 bases, leaving 15 bases between them. The V gene's germline CDR1 is MNHEY and CDR2 SMNVEV (reference sequence).

This sequence joins TRBV27 and TRBJ1-2; possible D gene TRBD1, 6 bases. V was clipped by 2 bases and J by 4 bases, with 14 bases between them. Germline V lookup: CDR1 MNHEY, CDR2 SMNVEV (reference sequence). CDR3 length equals 15 residues. The CDR3 DNA is TGTGCCAGCAGTTTAAGGGGGATACTAGGCTATGGCTACACCTTC. Translation gives CASSLRGILGYGYTF.